A selection of T cell receptor beta chains follows, all from one sample in a study of T cell clonotyping in hematopoietic cell transplantation. Repertoires were generated with immunoSEQ multiplex PCR, while TCRdb's copy carries only in-frame clones and drops some. Among roughly 49,000 clones listed, 85% to 90% were seen once. Sequencing was performed on peripheral blood mononuclear cells, taken before stem cell transplant. The receptors shown here come from a man in his sixties with biphenotypic leukemia. Some clones in this sample may be carry-over from other donors' samples. Both conserved end residues are part of each CDR3. Fields, in order: clone size, D gene, J gene, V gene, CDR3 DNA, CDR3 protein. D genes are given only for firm matches. Some rows mark clone size as missing; the rest say once, few, many or name a class of expanded clone.

clone_size: NA
d_call: NA
j_call: TRBJ2-3
v_call: TRBV7-3
cdr3_nt: TGTGCCAGCAGCTTAAGTGAGAGCACAGATACGCAGTATTTT
cdr3_aa: CASSLSESTDTQYF

clone_size: NA
d_call: NA
j_call: TRBJ1-1
v_call: TRBV16
cdr3_nt: TGTGCCAGCAGCCAATCGTCGGGGTATACTGAAGCTTTCTTT
cdr3_aa: CASSQSSGYTEAFF

clone_size: NA
d_call: NA
j_call: TRBJ1-2
v_call: TRBV6-5
cdr3_nt: TGTGCCAGCAGCCTATCACGGGGGAGTAACTATGGCTACACCTTC
cdr3_aa: CASSLSRGSNYGYTF

clone_size: once
d_call: NA
j_call: TRBJ1-1
v_call: TRBV11-3
cdr3_nt: TGTGCCAGCAGCCCGGGGGGGGAGGACACTGAAGCTTTCTTT
cdr3_aa: CASSPGGEDTEAFF

clone_size: NA
d_call: TRBD1
j_call: TRBJ1-3
v_call: TRBV2
cdr3_nt: TGTGCCAGCAGTGTACAGGGGAAGTGGGGTGGAAACACCATATATTTT
cdr3_aa: CASSVQGKWGGNTIYF

clone_size: NA
d_call: NA
j_call: TRBJ2-2
v_call: TRBV30
cdr3_nt: TGTGCCTGGGCCGGGACTGCTAACACCGGGGAGCTGTTTTTT
cdr3_aa: CAWAGTANTGELFF

clone_size: NA
d_call: NA
j_call: TRBJ2-4
v_call: TRBV10-2
cdr3_nt: TGCGCCAGCAGCATCAACCTCAAAAACATTCAGTACTTC
cdr3_aa: CASSINLKNIQYF

clone_size: once
d_call: TRBD1
j_call: TRBJ2-5
v_call: TRBV6-1
cdr3_nt: TGTGCCAGCGTGACAGGGAGCCAAGAGACCCAGTACTTC
cdr3_aa: CASVTGSQETQYF

clone_size: NA
d_call: NA
j_call: TRBJ2-2
v_call: TRBV7-8
cdr3_nt: TGTGCCAGCAGCTCGGTCGACACCGGGGAGCTGTTTTTT
cdr3_aa: CASSSVDTGELFF

clone_size: NA
d_call: TRBD1
j_call: TRBJ2-7
v_call: TRBV2
cdr3_nt: TGTGCCAGCACCCTCGACAGGGCGTCCTACGAGCAGTACTTC
cdr3_aa: CASTLDRASYEQYF

clone_size: NA
d_call: NA
j_call: TRBJ1-5
v_call: TRBV2
cdr3_nt: TGTGCCAGCAGCGAGGGGACTTCTAATCAGCCCCAGCATTTT
cdr3_aa: CASSEGTSNQPQHF

clone_size: NA
d_call: NA
j_call: TRBJ1-5
v_call: TRBV18
cdr3_nt: TGTGCCAGCTCACCAGAGGGTCACCGCAATCAGCCCCAGCATTTT
cdr3_aa: CASSPEGHRNQPQHF

clone_size: NA
d_call: TRBD1
j_call: TRBJ2-7
v_call: TRBV7-2
cdr3_nt: TGTGCCAGCAGCTTTCGGACAGGGCACGAGCAGTACTTC
cdr3_aa: CASSFRTGHEQYF

clone_size: NA
d_call: NA
j_call: TRBJ2-7
v_call: TRBV2
cdr3_nt: TGTGCCAGCAGAGGGGATTGGGCGGACGACGAGCAGTACTTC
cdr3_aa: CASRGDWADDEQYF

clone_size: NA
d_call: TRBD1
j_call: TRBJ2-3
v_call: TRBV5-6
cdr3_nt: TGTGCCAGCAGCCGGGACAGCCGGCGCACAGATACGCAGTATTTT
cdr3_aa: CASSRDSRRTDTQYF

clone_size: NA
d_call: NA
j_call: TRBJ2-1
v_call: TRBV30
cdr3_nt: TGTGCCTGGAGTGCCCTGGTTCCCAATGAGCAGTTCTTC
cdr3_aa: CAWSALVPNEQFF

clone_size: NA
d_call: NA
j_call: TRBJ2-7
v_call: TRBV5-1
cdr3_nt: TGCGCCAGCAGCTTGGAAGTTCTCTCCTACGAGCAGTACTTC
cdr3_aa: CASSLEVLSYEQYF

clone_size: NA
d_call: TRBD1
j_call: TRBJ2-2
v_call: TRBV29-1
cdr3_nt: TGCAGCGCCACAGGGGGCGGCGGGGAGCTGTTTTTT
cdr3_aa: CSATGGGGELFF

clone_size: NA
d_call: TRBD2
j_call: TRBJ2-7
v_call: TRBV7-2
cdr3_nt: TGTGCCAGCAGCCGCTCATCGACTAGCGGGAGTTTGAAGTGGCGCGAGCAGTACTTC
cdr3_aa: CASSRSSTSGSLKWREQYF

clone_size: NA
d_call: NA
j_call: TRBJ1-1
v_call: TRBV5-1
cdr3_nt: TGCGCCAGCACGGAGACAGGACCCGAGGCAGCTTTCTTT
cdr3_aa: CASTETGPEAAFF

clone_size: NA
d_call: TRBD1
j_call: TRBJ1-2
v_call: TRBV2
cdr3_nt: TGTGCCAGCATCCGAGGCGGGACAGGGGGCGCGAGGGTACATGGCTACACCTTC
cdr3_aa: CASIRGGTGGARVHGYTF

clone_size: NA
d_call: NA
j_call: TRBJ2-2
v_call: TRBV7-7
cdr3_nt: TGTGCTAGCAGCTTAAATGGGGAGCTGTTTTTT
cdr3_aa: CASSLNGELFF

clone_size: NA
d_call: TRBD1
j_call: TRBJ1-1
v_call: TRBV28
cdr3_nt: TGTGCCAGCAGTCCATTAGGTCAGGGACAGGGTACTGAAGCTTTCTTT
cdr3_aa: CASSPLGQGQGTEAFF

clone_size: NA
d_call: NA
j_call: TRBJ1-2
v_call: TRBV6-1
cdr3_nt: TGTGCCAGCAGTGAATCTGTGGCAGTCCGATATGGCTACACCTTC
cdr3_aa: CASSESVAVRYGYTF

clone_size: NA
d_call: NA
j_call: TRBJ1-1
v_call: TRBV30
cdr3_nt: TGTGCCTGGACAGACATGAACACTGAAGCTTTCTTT
cdr3_aa: CAWTDMNTEAFF

clone_size: NA
d_call: NA
j_call: TRBJ2-1
v_call: TRBV7-9
cdr3_nt: TGTGCCAGCAGCTTAGGGGAAAATGAGCAGTTCTTC
cdr3_aa: CASSLGENEQFF

clone_size: NA
d_call: TRBD1
j_call: TRBJ1-3
v_call: TRBV19
cdr3_nt: TGTGCCAGTGGAATCGGGACAGCTGGAAACACCATATATTTT
cdr3_aa: CASGIGTAGNTIYF

clone_size: NA
d_call: TRBD1
j_call: TRBJ1-1
v_call: TRBV29-1
cdr3_nt: TGCAGCGTGGCCAGGGGGCCCGGCACTGAAGCTTTCTTT
cdr3_aa: CSVARGPGTEAFF

clone_size: NA
d_call: NA
j_call: TRBJ2-7
v_call: TRBV18
cdr3_nt: TGTGCCAGCTCACCTAATTACGAGCAGTACTTC
cdr3_aa: CASSPNYEQYF

clone_size: NA
d_call: NA
j_call: TRBJ1-4
v_call: TRBV6-5
cdr3_nt: TGTGCCACCTGGGACGGTGCAACTAATGAAAAACTGTTTTTT
cdr3_aa: CATWDGATNEKLFF

clone_size: NA
d_call: NA
j_call: TRBJ2-7
v_call: TRBV5-1
cdr3_nt: TGCGCCAGCAGCTTGAGTGGGGGGACCTACGAGCAGTACTTC
cdr3_aa: CASSLSGGTYEQYF

clone_size: NA
d_call: NA
j_call: TRBJ2-7
v_call: TRBV30
cdr3_nt: TGTGCCTGGAGTCGGGACCGGACAGCGCAGTACTTC
cdr3_aa: CAWSRDRTAQYF

clone_size: NA
d_call: NA
j_call: TRBJ1-4
v_call: TRBV5-1
cdr3_nt: TGCGCCAGCAGCTCAGCAGGGCGAGGTAATGAAAAACTGTTTTTT
cdr3_aa: CASSSAGRGNEKLFF

clone_size: NA
d_call: NA
j_call: TRBJ1-2
v_call: TRBV28
cdr3_nt: TGTGCCAGCAGCTCAAATTATGGCTACACCTTC
cdr3_aa: CASSSNYGYTF

clone_size: NA
d_call: TRBD2
j_call: TRBJ2-3
v_call: TRBV10-3
cdr3_nt: TGTGCCATCAGCCTGACCCCCGGACTAGCGGGCACAGATACGCAGTATTTT
cdr3_aa: CAISLTPGLAGTDTQYF

clone_size: NA
d_call: NA
j_call: TRBJ2-7
v_call: TRBV11-2
cdr3_nt: TGTGCCAGCAGCTTAGGTGTCGGGTCCTACGAGCAGTACTTC
cdr3_aa: CASSLGVGSYEQYF